This TCR beta chain was sequenced in a study of cytomegalovirus exposure and HLA in healthy donors. General study results and limits: The authors considered a cluster of highly shared sequence variants likely to be a sequencing artifact.

About this clone itself: Its matching antigen is unknown.

With 60 Vbeta and 13 Jbeta primers, the PCR was carried out. The repertoire was sequenced with immunoSEQ multiplex PCR; TCRdb's copy has only in-frame clones and lacks some. Its table lists 35,000 to 45,000 clones. V shed 7 bases, J shed 4 bases, and the junction held 12 bases outside the gene matches. Germline V gene data show CDR1 as SGHTA and CDR2 as FQGTGA. The CDR3 loop spans 16 amino acids. The rearrangement uses TRBV7-3 and TRBJ2-1; 8 bases align to TRBD2. This TCR was sampled from a human donor in good health. Sequencing was performed on PBMCs. The CDR3 sequence: CASTLGGGGTYNEQFF. DNA for the CDR3: TGTGCCAGCACCCTGGGTGGCGGGGGGACATACAATGAGCAGTTCTTC. The complete variable domain, with remaining parts taken from reference TRBV7-3 and TRBJ2-1, reads GAGVSQTPSNKVTEKGKYVELRCDPISGHTALYWYRQSLGQGPEFLIYFQGTGAADDSGLPNDRFFAVRPEGSVSTLKIQRTERGDSAVYLCASTLGGGGTYNEQFFGPGTRLTVL.